These 23 T cell receptor beta chains were all obtained from the same sample, sequenced in a study of shared clonotypes between healthy human individuals. Clones were sequenced by immunoSEQ multiplex PCR, and TCRdb holds only the in-frame ones, with some missing. The repertoire holds approximately 1,500,000 clones, approximately 98% seen once, with 0.4% to 0.55% in the top ten. Input material: naive CD4+ T cells sorted from blood. Subset reported: CD45RA+ positively selected. All receptors come from a man under 40 in good health.

The chain couples TRBV28 to TRBJ1-5, with a tentative D call TRBD1 (5 bases). The V gene's germline CDR1 is MDHEN and CDR2 SYDVKM. V gave up 5 bases and J gave up 0 bases, with 17 bases separating them. The CDR3 totals 17 residues. DNA for the CDR3: TGTGCCAGCAGTACCCAAGACAGACTCTATAGCAATCAGCCCCAGCATTTT. It codes for CASSTQDRLYSNQPQHF. Supplemented by reference TRBV28 and TRBJ1-5, the full variable domain reads DVKVTQSSRYLVKRTGEKVFLECVQDMDHENMFWYRQDPGLGLRLIYFSYDVKMKEKGDIPEGYSVSREKKERFSLILESASTNQTSMYLCASSTQDRLYSNQPQHFGDGTRLSIL.

V is TRBV2 and J is TRBJ2-5; no clear D gene. This CDR3 spans 14 amino acids. The V gene's germline CDR1 is SNHLY and CDR2 FYNNEI. The V end lost 4 bases, the J end lost 3 bases, and 12 bases lay between the germline ends. CDR3 coding DNA: TGTGCCAGCAGTGTCAACCGGGCTGAAGAGACCCAGTACTTC. As protein: CASSVNRAEETQYF.

The rearrangement links TRBV19 to TRBJ2-1; no firm D call. The V end lost 5 bases, the J end lost 0 bases, and 8 bases lay between the germline ends. There are 14 residues in the CDR3. The V gene's germline CDR1 is LNHDA and CDR2 SQIVND (reference sequence). CDR3 bases: TGTGCCAGTAGTCGGGCGAGCTCCTACAATGAGCAGTTCTTC. Its translation is CASSRASSYNEQFF.

This clone has just one count. This sequence joins TRBV27 and TRBJ2-4, with 7 nucleotides matching TRBD1. V shed 5 bases and J 0 bases; nucleotides not matched to a gene: 7. The germline CDR1 and CDR2 sequences are MNHEY and SMNVEV (reference sequence). This CDR3 comprises 16 residues. CDR3 sequence reads: CASSKTGNLAKNIQYF. In DNA form, the CDR3 reads TGTGCCAGCAGTAAGACAGGGAACCTAGCCAAAAACATTCAGTACTTC.

The rearrangement uses TRBV6-6 and TRBJ1-6; 7 nucleotides match TRBD1. Germline trimming cut 0 bases from V and 5 bases from J; bases unmatched to any gene: 4. In germline, CDR1 is MNHNY, CDR2 SVGAGI (reference sequence). This CDR3 region has 16 residues. The chain's CDR3 is CASSYSKGANNSPLHF. The CDR3 nucleotides read TGTGCCAGCAGTTACTCGAAGGGGGCGAATAATTCACCCCTCCACTTT.

The chain is built from TRBV27 and TRBJ2-1; D is undetermined. CDR1 and CDR2 from the germline V gene are MNHEY and SMNVEV (reference sequence). With 8 bases removed from V and 10 bases from J, the gap between germline ends came to 30 bases. The CDR3 runs to 17 residues. The CDR3 loop reads CASGLALLADLKKEQFF. CDR3 in DNA: TGTGCCAGCGGATTGGCCCTACTCGCGGACCTTAAAAAAGAGCAGTTCTTC.

This clone was seen a single time. Distinct nucleotide sequences in the sample also encode this CDR3. This sequence joins TRBV18 and TRBJ1-5; D may be TRBD1 (5 bases). CDR3 length equals 14 residues. Looked up from germline, CDR1 is KGHSH and CDR2 is LQKENI. V lost 3 bases to trimming and J lost 0 bases, with 6 bases between them. As DNA, the CDR3 is TGTGCCAGCTCACCGGACACTAGCAATCAGCCCCAGCATTTT. Translated: CASSPDTSNQPQHF.

J is TRBJ2-5 and V is TRBV5-1; 10 bases match TRBD2. The V gene end was trimmed by 4 bases and the J gene end by 5 bases; junction bases not matched to a gene: 8. The CDR3 covers 15 residues. Germline CDR1 and CDR2: SGHRS and YFSETQ. DNA of the CDR3: TGCGCCAGCAGCCTGGCCGGGACTAGCGCGGAGACCCAGTACTTC. It translates to CASSLAGTSAETQYF.

The rearrangement uses TRBV13 and TRBJ2-7; 9 bases are shared with TRBD1. This CDR3 contains 14 residues. The trim removed 6 bases at V and 9 bases at J, leaving 12 bases unmatched. CDR1 and CDR2 (germline): PRHDT, FYEKMQ (reference sequence). Written as DNA, the CDR3 is TGTGCCAGCAGTTCCTCGGGACAGGGTCCTGGGCAGTACTTC. Protein sequence: CASSSSGQGPGQYF.

This chain's CDR3 is CASRNGGGDSTPYEQYF. The CDR3 DNA is TGTGCCAGCCGAAACGGCGGCGGGGACTCAACGCCATACGAGCAGTACTTC. The chain recombines TRBV25-1 with TRBJ2-7; D is perhaps TRBD2 (6 bases). Germline-derived CDR1 and CDR2 are MGHDK and SYGVNS. V lost 8 bases to trimming and J lost 4 bases, with 27 bases between them. CDR3 length: 17 residues.

The chain links TRBV28 to TRBJ1-2; TRBD1 might be the D (5 bases). This CDR3 has 16 amino acids. Germline CDR1 and CDR2: MDHEN and SYDVKM. V was cut by 6 bases and J by 6 bases, with 23 bases left in between. CDR3 region: CASRPWGMGSRNGYTF. CDR3 nucleotides: TGTGCCAGCAGGCCCTGGGGGATGGGAAGTAGGAATGGCTACACCTTC.

This chain connects TRBV18 to TRBJ2-3, with a tentative D call TRBD1 (6 bases). The CDR3 totals 16 residues. V shed 2 bases and J shed 1 base, with 13 bases lying between them. Germline CDR1 KGHSH, CDR2 LQKENI. CDR3 in amino acids: CASSPLQGSGTDTQYF. The DNA of the CDR3 is TGTGCCAGCTCACCATTGCAGGGGTCGGGCACAGATACGCAGTATTTT.

The genes are TRBV12-2 and TRBJ2-7; no check of the table's D call, TRBD2, against the DNA was made. TRBV12-2 is annotated as a pseudogene. This CDR3 comprises 20 residues. This CDR3 is CASRLVGQRQDRLAGDEQYF. As DNA, the CDR3 is TGTGCAAGTCGCTTAGTAGGACAGCGACAAGACAGACTAGCGGGAGATGAGCAGTACTTC.

The chain has TRBV10-1 and TRBJ2-1; D gene ambiguous. V was pared by 0 bases and J by 5 bases, with 11 bases between. The CDR3 consists of 15 residues. Germline-derived CDR1 and CDR2 are WNHNN and SYGVQD (reference sequence). As DNA, the CDR3 is TGCGCCAGCAGTGAGTCAGCTTGGACCCACAATGAGCAGTTCTTC. It is translated as CASSESAWTHNEQFF.

The chain carries TRBV6-5 and TRBJ2-7, with a tentative D call TRBD1 (6 bases). The CDR3 length is 14 residues. Trimming pared 9 bases from V and 0 bases from J, leaving 15 bases between. Germline CDR1 MNHEY, CDR2 SVGAGI. CDR3 coding DNA: TGTGCCAGTTCAAGAGGGACAAACTCCTACGAGCAGTACTTC. Amino acids: CASSRGTNSYEQYF.

The V and J genes are TRBV7-9 and TRBJ2-7; no reliable D call. The V and J ends lost 5 bases and 1 base respectively, with 15 bases between them. The CDR3 totals 15 residues. Germline CDR1 SEHNR, CDR2 FQNEAQ (reference sequence). The CDR3 loop is CASSTPSGVSYEQYF. CDR3 DNA sequence: TGTGCCAGCAGCACCCCCAGTGGGGTTTCCTACGAGCAGTACTTC.

This rearrangement joins TRBV5-1 to TRBJ1-3; TRBD1 might be the D (5 bases). Germline CDR1 SGHRS, CDR2 YFSETQ. CDR3 length: 16 amino acids. Trimming removed 2 bases at V and 1 base at J, with 13 bases between. CDR3 amino acids: CASSFPAGGSGNTIYF. CDR3 coding DNA: TGCGCCAGCAGCTTCCCGGCCGGGGGTTCTGGAAACACCATATATTTT.

V gene TRBV6-1 combines with J gene TRBJ2-7, with D maybe TRBD2 (5 bases). The CDR3 loop spans 15 amino acids. Germline CDR1 reads MNHNS; CDR2 reads SASEGT. Trimming pared 2 bases from V and 3 bases from J, leaving 14 bases between. The CDR3 is CASSEMREPRYEQYF. CDR3 bases: TGTGCCAGCAGTGAAATGAGGGAGCCCCGCTACGAGCAGTACTTC.

Details on this clone: This sample includes further DNA sequences coding for the same CDR3. The chain combines TRBV6-5 with TRBJ2-3; TRBD2 agrees at 9 bases. This CDR3 comprises 16 residues. Germline CDR1 MNHEY, CDR2 SVGAGI. Trimming at V came to 2 bases and at J to 1 base, leaving 4 bases not matched to a gene. Here the CDR3 reads CASSYTGLAGTDTQYF. DNA of the CDR3: TGTGCCAGCAGTTACACGGGACTAGCCGGCACAGATACGCAGTATTTT.

The chain has TRBV10-3 and TRBJ2-1, with a weak D call TRBD1 (6 bases). With 11 bases removed from V and 10 bases from J, the gap between germline ends came to 15 bases. Looked up from germline, CDR1 is ENHRY and CDR2 is SYGVKD. The CDR3 sequence is 11 residues long. CDR3 bases: TGTGCCGTCTCAGGGGAGCAAGAGCAGTTCTTC. Translation gives CAVSGEQEQFF.

The sample holds one count of this clone. V usage is TRBV28 and J usage is TRBJ2-5; 10 nucleotides align to TRBD2. The CDR3 consists of 16 residues. CDR1 MDHEN and CDR2 SYDVKM come from the germline V gene. V was clipped by 4 bases and J by 2 bases; unmatched bases: 7. CDR3 sequence reads: CASSSLAGGPQETQYF. Written as DNA, the CDR3 is TGTGCCAGCAGTTCATTAGCGGGAGGCCCGCAAGAGACCCAGTACTTC.

The rearrangement joins TRBV27 to TRBJ2-7; tentatively, D is TRBD1 (7 bases). The CDR3 length is 13 residues. V lost 4 bases and J 6 bases, leaving 13 bases between the germline ends. Looked up from germline, CDR1 is MNHEY and CDR2 is SMNVEV (reference sequence). CDR3 in amino acids: CASSSRQGGEQYF. In DNA, the CDR3 is TGTGCCAGCAGTTCCAGACAGGGAGGCGAGCAGTACTTC.

This chain uses TRBV19 with TRBJ1-1; D is unresolved. This CDR3 is 15 amino acids long. CDR1 and CDR2 (germline): LNHDA, SQIVND (reference sequence). V dropped 4 bases and J dropped 5 bases, with 17 bases sitting between them. The CDR3 sequence is CASSKAIVPKTEAFF. In nucleotides, the CDR3 is TGTGCCAGTAGTAAGGCAATAGTTCCTAAGACTGAAGCTTTCTTT. The variable domain in full, with the rest retrieved from reference TRBV19 and TRBJ1-1, is DGGITQSPKYLFRKEGQNVTLSCEQNLNHDAMYWYRQDPGQGLRLIYYSQIVNDFQKGDIAEGYSVSREKKESFPLTVTSAQKNPTAFYLCASSKAIVPKTEAFFGQGTRLTVV.